The 24 T cell receptor beta chains listed next were all sequenced from one sample in a study of shared clonotypes between healthy human individuals (dated by TCRdb to 2018 to 2020). Receptor amplification or capture employed the immunoSEQ multiplex PCR assay. TCRdb provides this immuneACCESS table in a form limited to in-frame rearrangements. Some clones are lacking; in checked studies, under half of them reflect an unresolved V gene, and why the rest are absent is not known. The sample table holds about 1.1 million clones, of which 75% to 80% were seen once. The biggest ten clones account for 0.6% to 0.75% of the sample. Sequencing was done on a sample of memory CD4+ T cells from PBMCs. The sample's cell subset or site label is to be understood as: CD45RA-negative fraction. These receptors were collected from a man younger than 35 in good health. Some clones in this sample may be carry-over from other donors' samples.

The chain employs TRBV7-9 and TRBJ1-1; 7 positions match TRBD1. Germline lookup yields CDR1 SEHNR and CDR2 FQNEAQ (reference sequence). Germline trimming cut 3 bases from V and 5 bases from J; bases unmatched to any gene: 6. The CDR3 sequence is 14 residues long. CDR3 in DNA: TGTGCCAGCAGCTTCAGACAGGGAAAGACTGAAGCTTTCTTT. Translating it yields CASSFRQGKTEAFF.

This clone was detected once. The V gene is TRBV11-2, the J gene TRBJ2-2; TRBD1 matches 10 bases. Germline V CDR1 and CDR2: SGHAT, FQNNGV. V shed 5 bases and J 4 bases; nucleotides not matched to a gene: 7. The CDR3 extends over 16 amino acids. Here the CDR3 reads CASSPRTGGGTGELFF. CDR3 DNA sequence: TGTGCCAGCAGCCCGAGGACAGGGGGAGGCACCGGGGAGCTGTTTTTT.

This clone showed up just once. The rearrangement links TRBV2 to TRBJ2-5; TRBD1 matches 8 bases. The CDR3 spans 15 residues. Unmatched junction bases numbered 11, after V lost 7 bases and J lost 4 bases. Germline V gives CDR1 SNHLY, CDR2 FYNNEI. CDR3 sequence: CASTLGTGPLETQYF. For the CDR3, the DNA is TGTGCCAGCACTCTCGGGACAGGCCCTCTAGAGACCCAGTACTTC.

The rearrangement joins TRBV19 to TRBJ2-3; 9 bases align to TRBD1. V lost 11 bases to trimming and J lost 7 bases; unmatched junction nucleotides: 13. CDR3 length: 14 residues. Germline loops: CDR1 LNHDA, CDR2 SQIVND (reference sequence). This CDR3 is CASRDRALGNTQYF. CDR3 nucleotide sequence: TGTGCCTCGAGGGACAGGGCCCTCGGGAATACGCAGTATTTT.

This clone was seen a handful of times. Other nucleotide sequences in the sample specify the same CDR3. The chain has TRBV28 and TRBJ1-2, with D perhaps TRBD1 (6 bases). V shed 6 bases and J shed 8 bases, with 16 bases lying between them. Germline V CDR1 and CDR2: MDHEN, SYDVKM. This CDR3 is 13 amino acids long. The CDR3 DNA follows: TGTGCCAGCAGCCCCGGGGGCCCGCCGGGCTACACCTTC. Amino acids: CASSPGGPPGYTF.

This clone was recorded many times. This sequence joins TRBV18 and TRBJ1-1; D may be TRBD1 (5 bases). Germline values: CDR1 KGHSH, CDR2 LQKENI. Trimming pared 4 bases from V and 4 bases from J, leaving 16 bases between. The CDR3 length is 15 residues. The CDR3 sequence is CASSHDRGTTTEAFF. DNA of the CDR3: TGTGCCAGCTCACATGATAGGGGAACGACCACTGAAGCTTTCTTT.

This clone was counted between two and nine times. The rearrangement joins TRBV5-1 to TRBJ1-4; 8 bases map to TRBD1. The length of the CDR3 is 16 residues. Germline values: CDR1 SGHRS, CDR2 YFSETQ. Trimming at V came to 4 bases and at J to 8 bases, leaving 13 bases not matched to a gene. CDR3 loop: CASSTNPTGEGEKLFF. The CDR3 region has the DNA TGCGCCAGCAGCACAAACCCGACAGGGGAGGGAGAAAAACTGTTTTTT.

This chain links TRBV6-1 with TRBJ2-7; 12 bases match TRBD1. Per the germline V gene, CDR1 is MNHNS and CDR2 is SASEGT. The CDR3 loop spans 20 amino acids. The trim removed 0 bases at V and 0 bases at J, leaving 12 bases unmatched. The CDR3 region has the DNA TGTGCCAGCAGTGAAGCCCGATGGGGGACAGGGGGCGCAATCTCCTACGAGCAGTACTTC. Its protein product is CASSEARWGTGGAISYEQYF.

The rearrangement joins TRBV14 to TRBJ1-1, with D perhaps TRBD1 (5 bases). The germline V gene encodes CDR1 SGHDN and CDR2 FVKESK. Trimming took 0 bases from V and 5 from J, leaving 10 bases between them. The CDR3 has 14 amino acids. In nucleotides, the CDR3 is TGTGCCAGCAGCCAAGATTCAGGGTTGACTGAAGCTTTCTTT. Translating it yields CASSQDSGLTEAFF.

The gene calls are TRBV5-1 and TRBJ1-3, with D maybe TRBD1 (5 bases). V shed 1 base and J shed 4 bases, with 9 bases lying between them. The germline V gene encodes CDR1 SGHRS and CDR2 YFSETQ. The CDR3 covers 14 residues. The CDR3: CASSLLGAGNTIYF. The CDR3 bases are TGCGCCAGCAGCTTGTTAGGGGCAGGAAACACCATATATTTT.

This clone occurred a few times. This rearrangement joins TRBV5-1 to TRBJ1-1; 7 bases agree with TRBD1. V was pared by 3 bases and J by 3 bases, with 8 bases of the junction left unmatched. Germline V CDR1 and CDR2: SGHRS, YFSETQ. The CDR3 runs to 15 residues. CDR3 protein: CASSSRGGEDTEAFF. DNA of the CDR3: TGCGCCAGCAGCTCTAGAGGGGGCGAGGACACTGAAGCTTTCTTT.

CDR3 sequence: CASSAPGTVKQFF. The DNA of the CDR3 is TGTGCCAGCAGTGCCCCTGGGACAGTTAAGCAGTTCTTC. The V gene is TRBV25-1, the J gene TRBJ2-1; 7 bases map to TRBD1. Germline V CDR1 and CDR2: MGHDK, SYGVNS. Unmatched junction bases numbered 8, after V lost 4 bases and J lost 11 bases. The CDR3 runs to 13 residues.

The CDR3, as DNA: TGTGCCAGCAGCCCTGCACTAGCGGGACTGGCAGATACGCAGTATTTT. Its translation is CASSPALAGLADTQYF. V is TRBV28 and J is TRBJ2-3; 10 bases align to TRBD2. The CDR3 covers 16 residues. V lost 6 bases, J lost 4 bases, and 10 bases stayed unmatched. CDR1 is MDHEN, CDR2 SYDVKM, per germline.

The chain is built from TRBV6-1 and TRBJ2-7, with 9 nucleotides matching TRBD1. V was pared by 5 bases and J by 3 bases, with 8 bases of the junction left unmatched. The CDR3 length is 15 residues. CDR1 and CDR2 (germline): MNHNS, SASEGT. This CDR3 reads CASSTAGTGFYEQYF. In nucleotides, the CDR3 is TGTGCCAGCAGTACGGCGGGGACAGGGTTCTACGAGCAGTACTTC.

The V and J genes are TRBV6-4 and TRBJ1-5, with D perhaps matching TRBD1 (5 bases). V was shortened by 8 bases and J by 0 bases, with 17 bases between the two germline ends. Germline V CDR1 and CDR2: MRHNA, SNTAGT. The CDR3 extends over 16 amino acids. In nucleotides, the CDR3 is TGTGCCAGCCCTCCTCCAGGGCAGGATAGCAATCAGCCCCAGCATTTT. The encoded protein is CASPPPGQDSNQPQHF.

This clone was detected a few times. V gene TRBV11-1 combines with J gene TRBJ1-1, with D possibly TRBD1 on 5 matching bases. Trimming shortened V by 2 bases and J by 4 bases, and 11 bases separated the two germline ends. The CDR3 length is 14 residues. CDR1 is SGHAT and CDR2 is FQDESV in the germline V gene (reference sequence). In DNA, the CDR3 is TGTGCCAGCAGCTTAATGGGGACGGGCACTGAAGCTTTCTTT. Residues: CASSLMGTGTEAFF.

About this clone: This sample also contains other DNA sequences that code for the same CDR3. The chain employs TRBV2 and TRBJ1-3, with 12 bases lining up with TRBD1. V was pared by 5 bases and J by 4 bases, with 6 bases of the junction left unmatched. CDR1 is SNHLY and CDR2 is FYNNEI in the germline V gene. CDR3 length: 16 amino acids. The CDR3 DNA reads as TGTGCCAGCAGTCCGGGACAGGGGGCAGGGGGAAACACCATATATTTT. The encoded protein is CASSPGQGAGGNTIYF.

This clone was counted a few times. V and J are TRBV18 and TRBJ2-3; 7 bases line up with TRBD2. The CDR3 consists of 16 residues. CDR1 is KGHSH and CDR2 is LQKENI in the germline V gene. V lost 1 base, J lost 0 bases, and 4 bases stayed unmatched. CDR3 sequence: CASSPQRGPSTDTQYF. The DNA of the CDR3 is TGTGCCAGCTCACCACAGCGGGGACCCAGCACAGATACGCAGTATTTT. Filled out from reference TRBV18 and TRBJ2-3, the complete variable domain reads NAGVMQNPRHLVRRRGQEARLRCSPMKGHSHVYWYRQLPEEGLKFMVYLQKENIIDESGMPKERFSAEFPKEGPSILRIQQVVRGDSAAYFCASSPQRGPSTDTQYFGPGTRLTVL.

Note on this clone: Other DNA sequences from this sample encode an identical CDR3 as well. The chain uses TRBV28 and TRBJ1-4, with D perhaps TRBD1 (5 bases). V was trimmed by 6 bases and J by 0 bases, leaving 11 bases between them. The CDR3 length is 15 residues. The germline V gene encodes CDR1 MDHEN and CDR2 SYDVKM. The CDR3: CASSQTGSTNEKLFF. The CDR3 nucleotides read TGTGCCAGCAGCCAAACAGGATCAACTAATGAAAAACTGTTTTTT.

This clone came up once. This sequence joins TRBV5-6 and TRBJ2-5; maybe TRBD1 (6 bases). The CDR3 covers 13 residues. V lost 6 bases to trimming and J lost 2 bases, with 11 bases between them. CDR1 is SGHDT and CDR2 is YYEEEE in the germline V gene. CDR3 in amino acids: CASTMDRQETQYF. The CDR3 coding sequence is TGTGCCAGCACCATGGACAGACAAGAGACCCAGTACTTC.

The gene calls are TRBV7-3 and TRBJ2-7; possibly TRBD2 for D (5 bases). From germline, CDR1 is SGHTA and CDR2 FQGTGA. The CDR3 extends over 12 amino acids. The germline V and J ends were trimmed by 3 bases and 4 bases, with 7 bases remaining between them. The CDR3 reads CASSLDFYEQYF. The CDR3 coding sequence is TGTGCCAGCAGCTTGGACTTTTACGAGCAGTACTTC.

The chain recombines TRBV4-1 with TRBJ2-2, with TRBD1 matching 9 bases. The J segment lost 5 bases and the V segment lost 5 bases, leaving 9 bases of the junction unmatched. Looked up from germline, CDR1 is MGHRA and CDR2 is YSYEKL. CDR3 length: 16 amino acids. CDR3 loop: CASSLFDRGDTGELFF. CDR3 DNA sequence: TGCGCCAGCAGCTTGTTCGACAGGGGGGATACCGGGGAGCTGTTTTTT.

In the case of this clone: The same CDR3 can be traced to other DNA sequences in this sample. V and J are TRBV7-8 and TRBJ1-6; D is unresolved. This CDR3 has 12 residues. Trimming removed 3 bases at V and 7 bases at J, with 4 bases between. Germline CDR1 reads SGHVS; CDR2 reads FQNEAQ. The CDR3 DNA sequence: TGTGCCAGCAGCTTGAAAAATTCACCCCTCCACTTT. Encoded protein: CASSLKNSPLHF.

This sequence joins TRBV6-6 and TRBJ2-5; either TRBD1 or TRBD2 may supply D (6 bases each). This CDR3 comprises 16 residues. The germline V gene encodes CDR1 MNHNY and CDR2 SVGAGI (reference sequence). Trimming shortened V by 6 bases and J by 4 bases, and 21 bases separated the two germline ends. CDR3 sequence reads: CASSRGLALIGETQYF. The CDR3 DNA reads TGTGCCAGCAGCCGGGGGCTAGCGTTGATCGGAGAGACCCAGTACTTC.